The sequence of this T cell receptor beta chain was determined in a study of T cell repertoires and HLA-DP antigens. Study-wide results and limits: Sorted CD137+ cells had clonality roughly 0.39 against both alloantigens, versus roughly 0.04 pre-culture.

On this clone: The antigen remains undetermined. One junction end disagrees with the germline gene, perhaps due to a read error.

Untouched CD4+ T cells were bead-isolated from PBMC at 95% to 98% purity. TCRdb's table, derived via immunoSEQ multiplex PCR, lists solely in-frame clones and lacks some. The sample comprises more than 90,000 clones, 85% to 95% of which are singletons, and more than 0.25% rests with the top ten. This CDR3 spans 15 amino acids. The V gene's germline CDR1 is SSHAT and CDR2 FNYEAQ (reference sequence). The TCR was taken from a woman aged 18-35 years in good health and CMV-seronegative. The sample consisted of CD4+ T cells from PBMCs. J is TRBJ2-1 and V is TRBV7-7; TRBD2 might be the D (6 bases). In nucleotides, the CDR3 is TGTGCTAGCAGCTTAGGGTTAGCGGCTTACAATGAGCAGTTCTTC. Amino acids: CASSLGLAAYNEQFF. Using reference TRBV7-7 and TRBJ2-1 for the parts outside the CDR3, the full variable domain is GAGVSQSPRYKVTKRGQDVTLRCDPISSHATLYWYQQALGQGPEFLTYFNYEAQPDKSGLPSDRFSAERPEGSISTLTIQRTEQRDSAMYRCASSLGLAAYNEQFFGPGTRLTVL.